This TCR beta chain was identified in a study of cytomegalovirus exposure and HLA in healthy donors. Whole-study findings and limits: Most of the CMV-associated TCR beta chains (in a later analysis) appeared to be HLA-restricted.

PCR primers comprised 60 Vbeta and 13 Jbeta primers. Measured with immunoSEQ multiplex PCR; TCRdb has only the in-frame clones, and not every one. The profile shows 200,000 to 250,000 clones, 75% to 85% of them singletons. Healthy bone marrow donors made up the donor group. Donors had nominal health at sampling but likely had unrecorded immune exposures. Germline CDR1 SNHLY, CDR2 FYNNEI. This CDR3 contains 14 residues. V gave up 6 bases and J gave up 1 base; unmatched junction bases: 5. Remarks on this clone: The antigen remains undetermined.

The source is a girl aged 5 to 17 in good health and CMV-seronegative. Sequencing was done on a sample of PBMCs. The V and J genes are TRBV2 and TRBJ2-5; 7 positions agree with TRBD1. The CDR3 DNA reads TGTGCCAGCAGGAAAGGACAGGCCCAAGAGACCCAGTACTTC. Its translation is CASRKGQAQETQYF.